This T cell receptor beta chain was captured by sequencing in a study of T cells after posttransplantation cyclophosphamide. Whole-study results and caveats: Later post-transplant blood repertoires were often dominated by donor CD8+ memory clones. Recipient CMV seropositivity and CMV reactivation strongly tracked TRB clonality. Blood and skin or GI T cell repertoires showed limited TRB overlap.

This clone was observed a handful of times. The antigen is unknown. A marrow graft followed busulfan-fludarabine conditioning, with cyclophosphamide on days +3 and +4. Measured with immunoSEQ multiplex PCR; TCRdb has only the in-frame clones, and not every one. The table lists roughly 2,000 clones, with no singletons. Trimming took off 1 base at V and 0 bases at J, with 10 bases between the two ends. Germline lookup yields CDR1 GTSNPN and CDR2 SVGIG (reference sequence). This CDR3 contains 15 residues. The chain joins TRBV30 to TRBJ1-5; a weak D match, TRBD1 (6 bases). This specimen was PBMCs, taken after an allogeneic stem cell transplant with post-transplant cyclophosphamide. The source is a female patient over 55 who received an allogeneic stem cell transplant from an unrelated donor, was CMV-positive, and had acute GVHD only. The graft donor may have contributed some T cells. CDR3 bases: TGTGCCTGGAGTGAAGGGGGTAATAGCAATCAGCCCCAGCATTTT. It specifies CAWSEGGNSNQPQHF. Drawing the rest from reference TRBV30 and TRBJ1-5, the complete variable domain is SQTIHQWPATLVQPVGSPLSLECTVEGTSNPNLYWYRQAAGRGLQLLFYSVGIGQISSEVPQNLSASRPQDRQFILSSKKLLLSDSGFYLCAWSEGGNSNQPQHFGDGTRLSIL.